Listed below are T cell receptor beta chains from one sample, sequenced in a study of blood T cell repertoires in COVID-19. Assay: immunoSEQ multiplex PCR; the TCRdb copy retains only in-frame clones and omits some. The table has 80,000 to 95,000 clones, about nine tenths seen once; the top ten hold 25% to 30%. Sequencing used peripheral blood. The receptors here all came from a man over 45 with active or convalescent COVID-19. The CDR3 runs from the conserved cysteine through the conserved F or W.

V	J	CDR3
TRBV5-5	TRBJ1-1	CASSLQRMNTEAFF
TRBV6-1	TRBJ2-2	CASSDFGFTGELFF
TRBV9	TRBJ2-5	CASSVAWDRALETQYF
TRBV7-6	TRBJ2-3	CASSRTSLAGVSTDTQYF
TRBV19	TRBJ1-2	CASSILGAFGYTF
TRBV6-2/TRBV6-3	TRBJ2-3	CASSFQAGGADTQYF
TRBV5-4	TRBJ1-2	CASSPRGGAFDYGYTF
TRBV5-1	TRBJ2-1	CASSLDRVSSGYNEQFF
TRBV4-1	TRBJ1-5	CASSWTLTGNNQPQHF
TRBV3-1/TRBV3-2	TRBJ1-1	CASSQEDRETEAFF
TRBV6-2/TRBV6-3	TRBJ2-1	CASSYTQGNEQFF
TRBV15	TRBJ2-5	CATSRDLGLAGEETQYF
TRBV27	TRBJ2-7	CASSITGEVFSYEQYF
TRBV5-4	TRBJ2-5	CASSLGLTGDQETQYF
TRBV14	TRBJ2-3	CASSQGLAGADTQYF
TRBV2	TRBJ1-2	CASSQAGGPTTYYGYTF
TRBV11-2	TRBJ1-3	CASSLGSSGNTIYF
TRBV5-6	TRBJ1-5	CASTQTGGNQPQHF
TRBV28	TRBJ1-4	CASRETGGPHEKLFF
TRBV29-1	TRBJ2-3	CSVVRAGEDTQYF
TRBV7-8	TRBJ1-2	CASSPLGSYYGYTF
TRBV4-3	TRBJ2-3	CASSLSRGAPDTQYF
TRBV19	TRBJ1-5	CASSPGHNSNQPQHF
TRBV15	TRBJ2-1	CATSREYGEQFF
TRBV4-3	TRBJ1-5	CASSRDRGSDQPQHF
TRBV7-2	TRBJ2-5	CASSLERSVSTQYF
TRBV7-8	TRBJ1-1	CASSLPGQGRPEAFF
TRBV5-4	TRBJ1-5	CASSLDGAGQPQHF
TRBV19	TRBJ2-3	CASSLAGNTDTQYF
TRBV6-1	TRBJ2-1	CASSELAGVHGEQFF
TRBV11-2	TRBJ2-3	CASSSRLLGSRDTQYF
TRBV19	TRBJ2-2	CASSYPGQYTGELFF
TRBV5-1	TRBJ1-1	CASSLATGHTEAFF
TRBV11-3	TRBJ2-5	CASSRTSGSGETQYF
TRBV29-1	TRBJ1-3	CSAAQGNTIYF
TRBV30	TRBJ1-1	CAWSPGQGNTEAFF
TRBV19	TRBJ2-3	CASSKGRGALSTDTQYF
TRBV12-5	TRBJ2-1	CASGLVVGGQPLSYNEQFF
TRBV6-5	TRBJ1-1	CASTQTGNTEAFF
TRBV2	TRBJ2-1	CASSAGQGTYNEQFF
TRBV7-2	TRBJ2-4	CASSLISSALAKNIQYF
TRBV4-3	TRBJ2-3	CASSQAPTSGGPDTQYF
TRBV30	TRBJ2-3	CAWLKRGGSTDTQYF
TRBV9	TRBJ2-7	CASSGLSGGNYEQYF
TRBV19	TRBJ2-2	CASSISRITGELFF
TRBV15	TRBJ2-1	CATSRDRRTSGSGDEQFF
TRBV21-1	TRBJ2-7	CASSNHAAGFYEQYF
TRBV4-1	TRBJ2-1	CASSQDGGSFNEQFF
TRBV6-5	TRBJ2-5	CASSRSPQETQYF
TRBV7-2	TRBJ1-2	CASSLSLYGYTF
TRBV11-2	TRBJ2-2	CASSRSSGTDTGELFF
TRBV5-4	TRBJ2-7	CASSLRDRATYEQYF
TRBV4-1	TRBJ2-3	CASSQLGGFPTDTQYF
TRBV6-5	TRBJ1-5	CASSPQPFNQPQHF
TRBV3-1/TRBV3-2	TRBJ1-5	CASSQYSNQPQHF
TRBV2	TRBJ2-5	CASSAGTGNVETQYF
TRBV19	TRBJ2-2	CASSIRPGLAGGVNTGELFF
TRBV18	TRBJ1-2	CASSGTGGADGYTF
TRBV25-1	TRBJ1-6	CASSEYGYNSPLHF